These 13 T cell receptor beta chains were sequenced from one sample in a study of blood T cell repertoires in COVID-19. TCRdb's copy holds only in-frame clones and misses some; the assay was immunoSEQ multiplex PCR. The table lists 110,000 or so clones, about 85% of them singletons. The sequenced material came from peripheral blood. The receptor source for this set is a man between 40 and 49 years old with acute or convalescent COVID-19.

V is TRBV6-5 and J is TRBJ2-7, with D perhaps matching TRBD1 (5 bases). Germline CDR1 is MNHEY and CDR2 is SVGAGI. Trimming removed 5 bases from V and 2 bases from J, with 13 bases in between. CDR3 length: 14 amino acids. CDR3 amino acids: CASSQTVGPYEQYF. The CDR3 region has the DNA TGTGCCAGCAGTCAGACAGTCGGACCCTACGAGCAGTACTTC.

The gene calls are TRBV6-5 and TRBJ2-7; TRBD1 matches 12 bases. The germline V gene has CDR1 MNHEY and CDR2 SVGAGI. The ends lost 2 bases at V and 7 bases at J; junction bases unmatched: 6. CDR3 length: 15 residues. The CDR3 nucleotides read TGTGCCAGCAGTTACACGGGACAGGGGGCTATGGAGCAGTACTTC. Translation: CASSYTGQGAMEQYF.

This chain joins TRBV30 and TRBJ2-3; a weak D match, TRBD2 (5 bases). Per the germline V gene, CDR1 is GTSNPN and CDR2 is SVGIG (reference sequence). The germline V and J ends were trimmed by 2 bases and 7 bases, with 10 bases remaining between them. This CDR3 has 12 amino acids. The CDR3 here is CAWSLGGYTQYF. The CDR3, as DNA: TGTGCCTGGAGTTTGGGCGGGTATACGCAGTATTTT.

V gene TRBV4-3 combines with J gene TRBJ2-4; possibly TRBD2 for D (7 bases). The CDR3 totals 16 residues. The V gene lost 0 bases and the J gene lost 7 bases, with 16 bases spanning the gap. CDR1 LGHNA and CDR2 YSLEER come from the germline V gene. DNA of the CDR3: TGCGCCAGCAGCCAAGATGGAGGGGGGGCAGCGAACATTCAGTACTTC. This sequence encodes CASSQDGGGAANIQYF.

The J gene is TRBJ2-5, the V gene TRBV13; no definite D call. The germline V and J ends were trimmed by 1 base and 3 bases, with 6 bases remaining between them. The germline V gene encodes CDR1 PRHDT and CDR2 FYEKMQ (reference sequence). This CDR3 has 13 amino acids. This CDR3 is CASSLVAEETQYF. CDR3 in DNA: TGTGCCAGCAGCTTAGTGGCAGAAGAGACCCAGTACTTC.

The V call is TRBV4-3, the J call TRBJ1-3; 8 nucleotides match TRBD1. Germline values: CDR1 LGHNA, CDR2 YSLEER. This CDR3 is built from 17 residues. With V trimmed by 0 bases and J by 0 bases, 4 bases remained unmatched. The CDR3 DNA is TGCGCCAGCAGCCAAGAGACAGGGGCCAGCTCTGGAAACACCATATATTTT. This encodes CASSQETGASSGNTIYF.

V usage is TRBV3-1 (or the pseudogene TRBV3-2) and J usage is TRBJ1-5; weak D call: TRBD1 (5 bases). With 0 bases removed from V and 7 bases from J, the gap between germline ends came to 16 bases. The CDR3 loop spans 16 amino acids. Per germline, CDR1 LGHDT and CDR2 YNNKEL (reference sequence). The CDR3: CASSQDLYRGGQPQHF. The CDR3, as DNA: TGTGCCAGCAGCCAAGATCTATATCGGGGGGGGCAGCCCCAGCATTTT.

The chain combines TRBV5-5 with TRBJ2-2, with a weak D call TRBD2 (7 bases). Germline V CDR1 and CDR2: SGHKS, YYEKEE (reference sequence). V was clipped by 2 bases and J by 3 bases, with 14 bases between them. This CDR3 is 16 amino acids long. The CDR3 bases are TGTGCCAGCAGCTTTACGGGGGGCGTAGACACCGGGGAGCTGTTTTTT. Protein sequence: CASSFTGGVDTGELFF.

The genes are TRBV6-5 and TRBJ2-7; 9 positions match TRBD1. With V trimmed by 6 bases and J by 6 bases, 12 bases remained unmatched. Germline CDR1 reads MNHEY; CDR2 reads SVGAGI. The CDR3 is made up of 15 amino acids. The CDR3 loop reads CASRWDRDSSSEQYF. The CDR3 DNA is TGTGCCAGCAGGTGGGACAGGGATTCCTCTAGCGAGCAGTACTTC.

The rearrangement uses TRBV6-2 or TRBV6-3 and TRBJ1-2; 7 bases are a match to TRBD1. The V gene's germline CDR1 is MNHEY and CDR2 SVGEGT. J was trimmed by 3 bases and V by 6 bases; bases with no gene match: 7. The CDR3 contains 14 residues. The CDR3: CASSTGTAYYGYTF. DNA of the CDR3: TGTGCCAGCAGCACCGGGACAGCTTACTATGGCTACACCTTC.

The chain recombines TRBV3-1 (or the pseudogene TRBV3-2) with TRBJ2-3, with TRBD2 matching over 9 bases. With V trimmed by 5 bases and J by 2 bases, 8 bases remained unmatched. The CDR3 sequence is 16 residues long. Germline V lookup: CDR1 LGHDT, CDR2 YNNKEL (reference sequence). The DNA for the CDR3 is TGTGCCAGCAGCTTCAATAGCGGGGGATACACAGATACGCAGTATTTT. Protein: CASSFNSGGYTDTQYF.

This clone came up once. This chain uses TRBV4-1 with TRBJ2-2, with 8 nucleotides matching TRBD1. Germline values: CDR1 MGHRA, CDR2 YSYEKL. This CDR3 is built from 16 residues. J was trimmed by 3 bases and V by 3 bases; bases with no gene match: 6. For the CDR3, the DNA is TGCGCCAGCAGCCATCCCAGGGGGCAGGACACCGGGGAGCTGTTTTTT. Its translation is CASSHPRGQDTGELFF.

The J gene is TRBJ2-3, the V gene TRBV7-9; D is possibly TRBD1 (6 bases). Germline-derived CDR1 and CDR2 are SEHNR and FQNEAQ (reference sequence). Trimming took off 5 bases at V and 5 bases at J, with 14 bases between the two ends. CDR3 length: 14 residues. The CDR3 protein is CASSPRQVEDTQYF. The CDR3 DNA sequence: TGTGCCAGCAGCCCCCGACAGGTTGAAGATACGCAGTATTTT.